The next 20 T cell receptor beta chains were all read from a single sample in a study of high-grade serous ovarian cancer treatment subgroups. Data came from immunoSEQ multiplex PCR; TCRdb stores just in-frame clones and leaves some out. The sample records 9,100 or so clones, about two thirds being singletons. Tumor tissue was taken before any definitive surgery or chemotherapy was given. The sequenced sample was tumor tissue. These receptors were taken from a human donor with high-grade serous ovarian cancer.

This sequence joins TRBV28 and TRBJ2-1; 8 nucleotides line up with TRBD2. The J segment lost 7 bases and the V segment lost 3 bases, leaving 5 bases of the junction unmatched. Germline lookup yields CDR1 MDHEN and CDR2 SYDVKM. This CDR3 comprises 14 residues. Here the CDR3 DNA reads TGTGCCAGCAGTTTGAGCGGGAGCCTGAATGAGCAGTTCTTC. Translation gives CASSLSGSLNEQFF.

The chain has TRBV2 and TRBJ2-1, with 11 bases that match TRBD1. J was trimmed by 0 bases and V by 5 bases; bases with no gene match: 6. CDR3 length: 17 amino acids. CDR1 is SNHLY, CDR2 FYNNEI, per germline. The CDR3 sequence is CASSWDRGMSSYNEQFF. CDR3 sequence (DNA): TGTGCCAGCAGTTGGGACAGGGGGATGAGCTCCTACAATGAGCAGTTCTTC.

This chain links TRBV20-1 with TRBJ1-4, with D uncertain. This CDR3 has 10 residues. V dropped 3 bases and J dropped 8 bases, with 4 bases sitting between them. Germline CDR1 reads DFQATT; CDR2 reads SNEGSKA (reference sequence). CDR3 protein: CSARREKLFF. The CDR3 DNA reads TGCAGTGCTAGGAGGGAAAAACTGTTTTTT.

The chain carries TRBV5-4 and TRBJ1-5; 7 bases map to TRBD1. With 3 bases clipped from V and 3 bases from J, the junction kept 3 bases outside the gene matches. The CDR3 extends over 14 amino acids. Germline V lookup: CDR1 SGHNT, CDR2 YYREEE (reference sequence). The CDR3 DNA reads TGTGCCAGCAGCTCCGGGACAGCCAATCAGCCCCAGCATTTT. Amino acids: CASSSGTANQPQHF. The full variable domain, its missing parts supplied by reference TRBV5-4 and TRBJ1-5, is ETGVTQSPTHLIKTRGQQVTLRCSSQSGHNTVSWYQQALGQGPQFIFQYYREEENGRGNFPPRFSGLQFPNYSSELNVNALELDDSALYLCASSSGTANQPQHFGDGTRLSIL.

The chain joins TRBV7-8 to TRBJ1-2, with 9 bases that match TRBD1. This CDR3 spans 15 amino acids. Per the germline V gene, CDR1 is SGHVS and CDR2 is FQNEAQ. The trim removed 5 bases at V and 2 bases at J, leaving 6 bases unmatched. In nucleotides, the CDR3 is TGTGCCAGCAGCCCACGGACAGGGGTCAACTATGGCTACACCTTC. Its translation: CASSPRTGVNYGYTF.

The sample holds a few counts of this clone. The genes are TRBV6-4 and TRBJ2-2, with 9 bases aligning to TRBD1. Germline CDR1 and CDR2: MRHNA and SNTAGT. This CDR3 contains 18 residues. J gave up 3 bases and V 0 bases, and 8 bases lay outside the gene matches. CDR3 nucleotide sequence: TGTGCCAGCAGTGACTCGAACCCCTGGACAGGGGACACCGGGGAGCTGTTTTTT. Amino acids: CASSDSNPWTGDTGELFF.

The chain employs TRBV19 and TRBJ2-7, with D possibly matching TRBD2 (5 bases). Germline loops: CDR1 LNHDA, CDR2 SQIVND (reference sequence). This CDR3 has 13 amino acids. The V and J ends lost 8 bases and 2 bases respectively, with 13 bases between them. In nucleotides, the CDR3 is TGTGCCAGTGGTCCCGGGAACACCTACGAGCAGTACTTC. Its protein product is CASGPGNTYEQYF.

This sequence joins TRBV2 and TRBJ2-7; D is undetermined. The CDR3 has 13 residues. Trimming took off 6 bases at V and 6 bases at J, with 15 bases between the two ends. Germline V gives CDR1 SNHLY, CDR2 FYNNEI. CDR3 region: CASSQNSYGEQYF. The CDR3 DNA is TGTGCCAGCAGCCAAAATTCGTACGGCGAGCAGTACTTC.

This clone was seen a few times. This sequence joins TRBV19 and TRBJ2-3; D may be TRBD2 (5 bases). Trimming took 8 bases from V and 5 from J, leaving 11 bases between them. The CDR3 length is 12 residues. Per the germline V gene, CDR1 is LNHDA and CDR2 is SQIVND (reference sequence). The CDR3 DNA reads as TGTGCCAGTGTATCGGGGAGAGATACGCAGTATTTT. This codes for CASVSGRDTQYF.

The chain couples TRBV6-1 to TRBJ2-1; 7 bases are a match to TRBD1. Trimming removed 4 bases from V and 4 bases from J; junction bases left unmatched: 13. The CDR3 runs to 17 residues. CDR1 and CDR2 from the germline V gene are MNHNS and SASEGT. CDR3 nucleotides: TGTGCCAGCAGTGCACTTCCCCCGGGACAGCCTTACAATGAGCAGTTCTTC. Translation: CASSALPPGQPYNEQFF.

V is TRBV7-9 and J is TRBJ2-6; no clear D. Germline CDR1 SEHNR, CDR2 FQNEAQ (reference sequence). The CDR3 loop spans 14 amino acids. Trimming removed 6 bases at V and 2 bases at J, with 8 bases between. In nucleotides, the CDR3 is TGTGCCAGCAGGCAGGAGACTGGGGCCAACGTCCTGACTTTC. Translated, it gives CASRQETGANVLTF.

This clone came up a few times. J is TRBJ2-3 and V is TRBV10-1; 13 bases agree with TRBD2. With 5 bases clipped from V and 3 bases from J, the junction kept 5 bases outside the gene matches. Germline values: CDR1 WNHNN, CDR2 SYGVQD (reference sequence). The CDR3 is made up of 16 amino acids. The CDR3 DNA is TGCGCCAGCAGTCAAGGACTAGCGGGAGTTACAGATACGCAGTATTTT. It encodes CASSQGLAGVTDTQYF.

CDR3 residues: CASSARDRMNTEAFF. In DNA, the CDR3 is TGTGCCAGCAGCGCCAGGGACAGAATGAACACTGAAGCTTTCTTT. V and J are TRBV9 and TRBJ1-1, with TRBD1 matching 7 bases. The CDR3 has 15 amino acids. From germline, CDR1 is SGDLS and CDR2 YYNGEE. Germline trimming cut 3 bases from V and 0 bases from J; bases unmatched to any gene: 5.

The genes are TRBV2 and TRBJ1-1, with no clear D. CDR3 size: 14 residues. Germline V lookup: CDR1 SNHLY, CDR2 FYNNEI. The V gene lost 7 bases and the J gene lost 4 bases, with 16 bases spanning the gap. The CDR3 protein is CASTRPLAGTEAFF. For the CDR3, the DNA is TGTGCCAGCACCAGACCCCTTGCAGGCACTGAAGCTTTCTTT.

This chain joins TRBV6-5 and TRBJ2-5, with 9 bases lining up with TRBD2. Germline CDR1 is MNHEY and CDR2 is SVGAGI. There are 15 residues in the CDR3. Trimming removed 2 bases from V and 5 bases from J; junction bases left unmatched: 6. As DNA, the CDR3 is TGTGCCAGCAGTTACGTAGCGGGAGTGTACGAGACCCAGTACTTC. Protein: CASSYVAGVYETQYF.

The V and J genes are TRBV12-5 and TRBJ2-1; possibly TRBD2 for D (5 bases). The CDR3 consists of 13 residues. Germline-derived CDR1 and CDR2 are LGHNT and FRNRAP. Trimming removed 7 bases at V and 4 bases at J, with 11 bases between. This CDR3 reads CASAIGIYNEQFF. The CDR3 nucleotides read TGTGCTAGTGCCATCGGGATTTACAATGAGCAGTTCTTC.

This clone is medium-sized by share. V gene TRBV6-1 combines with J gene TRBJ2-2, with D unresolved. The CDR3 extends over 12 amino acids. The V and J ends lost 2 bases and 8 bases respectively, with 6 bases between them. CDR1 and CDR2 from the germline V gene are MNHNS and SASEGT. The CDR3 DNA reads TGTGCCAGCAGTGAACCCCCGGGGGAGCTGTTTTTT. Protein: CASSEPPGELFF.

The chain combines TRBV11-2 with TRBJ2-7; 14 bases are shared with TRBD2. This CDR3 has 18 residues. The germline CDR1 and CDR2 sequences are SGHAT and FQNNGV. The junction had 16 bases not matched to a gene; V was cut back by 6 bases and J by 6 bases. CDR3 nucleotide sequence: TGTGCCAGCAGAGACCCTGGGACTAGCGGGAGTTTTAATGGCGAGCAGTACTTC. This codes for CASRDPGTSGSFNGEQYF. Looking up the rest from reference TRBV11-2 and TRBJ2-7 gives the full variable domain: EAGVAQSPRYKIIEKRQSVAFWCNPISGHATLYWYQQILGQGPKLLIQFQNNGVVDDSQLPKDRFSAERLKGVDSTLKIQPAKLEDSAVYLCASRDPGTSGSFNGEQYFGPGTRLTVT.

The genes are TRBV11-2 and TRBJ2-2; 9 nucleotides line up with TRBD2. The CDR3 is 15 amino acids. V gave up 1 base and J gave up 6 bases; unmatched junction bases: 3. CDR1 and CDR2 (germline): SGHAT, FQNNGV. This CDR3 is CASSLGAGGPGELFF. As DNA, the CDR3 is TGTGCCAGCAGCTTAGGGGCGGGAGGGCCCGGGGAGCTGTTTTTT.

This clone was detected only a few times. The chain couples TRBV6-6 to TRBJ1-5, with D possibly matching TRBD1 (5 bases). The CDR3 totals 14 residues. Germline V lookup: CDR1 MNHNY, CDR2 SVGAGI (reference sequence). Trimming pared 0 bases from V and 7 bases from J, leaving 10 bases between. The CDR3 nucleotides are TGTGCCAGCAGTTACTCAGGGGAAGGGCAGCCCCAGCATTTT. Protein sequence: CASSYSGEGQPQHF.